This T cell receptor (beta chain) originates from a study of graft-versus-host responses after intestinal transplantation. Study-level information: The transplants performed in recipients were multivisceral, liver-intestinal, or isolated intestinal. Uniformly, recipients were administered anti-thymocyte globulin induction with subsequent tacrolimus and steroids for roughly three years. Regarding the study as a whole: Some GvH clones were seen earlier in gut or blood, suggesting intestinal origin. Patients with graft-donor T cell macrochimerism had high graft-versus-host to host-versus-graft clonal ratios in allografts.

As for this clone: Its target is not known.

Generated by immunoSEQ multiplex PCR, the TCRdb table keeps only in-frame clones and is missing some. The sample has about 100,000 clones; about 88% are singletons. The origin of this receptor is a human donor who was the organ donor for an intestinal transplant. The material sequenced was unstimulated CD4+ T cells sorted from spleen or lymph node cells, taken before transplant.

CDR3 region: CASRPGGQINSPLHF. The CDR3 nucleotides read TGTGCCAGTAGGCCCGGTGGGCAGATTAATTCACCCCTCCACTTT. The J gene is TRBJ1-6, the V gene TRBV19; D ambiguous. The CDR3 has 15 residues. Trimming removed 6 bases from V and 6 bases from J, with 15 bases in between. Germline lookup yields CDR1 LNHDA and CDR2 SQIVND (reference sequence).